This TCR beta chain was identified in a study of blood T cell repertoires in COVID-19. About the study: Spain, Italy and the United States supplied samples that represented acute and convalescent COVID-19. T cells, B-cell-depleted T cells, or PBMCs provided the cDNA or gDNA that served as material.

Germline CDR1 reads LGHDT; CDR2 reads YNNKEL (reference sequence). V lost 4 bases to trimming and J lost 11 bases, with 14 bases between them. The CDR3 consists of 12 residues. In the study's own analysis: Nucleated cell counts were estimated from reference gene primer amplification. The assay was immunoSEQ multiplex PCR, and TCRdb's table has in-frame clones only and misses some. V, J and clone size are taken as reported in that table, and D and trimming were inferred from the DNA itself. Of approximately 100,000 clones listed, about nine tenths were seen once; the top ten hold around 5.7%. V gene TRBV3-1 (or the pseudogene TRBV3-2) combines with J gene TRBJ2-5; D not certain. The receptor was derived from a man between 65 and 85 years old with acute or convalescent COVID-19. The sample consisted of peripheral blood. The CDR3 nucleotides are TGTGCCAGCAGCCCTGGTCAGAGGCTACAGTACTTC. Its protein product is CASSPGQRLQYF.